Described below is a single T cell receptor (beta chain) sequence and its context. This sample was taken from a study of cytomegalovirus exposure and HLA in healthy donors. In the PCR, 60 Vbeta and 13 Jbeta primers were used. Assay used: immunoSEQ multiplex PCR; TCRdb lists only in-frame clones, some missing. The profile shows around 110,000 clones, around 75% of them singletons. Sequenced input: PBMCs. This TCR was sampled from a young man in good health and CMV-seronegative.

This CDR3 reads CASSEAGGETEAFF. The CDR3 DNA follows: TGTGCCAGCAGTGAGGCAGGGGGCGAAACTGAAGCTTTCTTT. V is TRBV6-1 and J is TRBJ1-1, with 8 bases that match TRBD1. Germline V gene lookup returns CDR1 MNHNS and CDR2 SASEGT. This CDR3 has 14 amino acids. The junction had 5 bases not matched to a gene; V was cut back by 3 bases and J by 5 bases.